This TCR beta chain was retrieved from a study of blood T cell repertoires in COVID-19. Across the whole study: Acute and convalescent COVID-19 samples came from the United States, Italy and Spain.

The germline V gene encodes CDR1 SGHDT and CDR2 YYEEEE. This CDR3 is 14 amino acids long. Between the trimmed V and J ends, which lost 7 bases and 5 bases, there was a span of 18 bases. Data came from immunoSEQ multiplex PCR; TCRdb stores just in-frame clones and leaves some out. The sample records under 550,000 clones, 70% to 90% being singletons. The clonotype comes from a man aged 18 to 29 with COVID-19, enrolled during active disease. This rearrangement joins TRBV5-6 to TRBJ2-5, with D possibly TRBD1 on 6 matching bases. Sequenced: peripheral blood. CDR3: CASVEARGSETQYF. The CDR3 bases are TGTGCCAGCGTCGAGGCCAGGGGTAGCGAGACCCAGTACTTC.